This T cell receptor beta chain was retrieved from a study of blood T cell repertoires in COVID-19. Overall study: The samples span acute and convalescent COVID-19 from the United States, Italy and Spain.

Generated by immunoSEQ multiplex PCR, the TCRdb table keeps only in-frame clones and is missing some. The sample lists 170,000 or so clones, 87% occurring once. The trim removed 4 bases at V and 0 bases at J, leaving 6 bases unmatched. The CDR3 consists of 18 residues. Germline V CDR1 and CDR2: LGHDT, YNNKEL (reference sequence). Sequenced input: peripheral blood. The chain combines TRBV3-1 (or the pseudogene TRBV3-2) with TRBJ2-1; 13 bases match TRBD2. The sequence was collected from a woman aged 18-35 years who had recovered from COVID-19. CDR3 sequence (DNA): TGTGCCAGCAGCCTCGGGACTAGCGGGGATTACTCCTACAATGAGCAGTTCTTC. Translating gives CASSLGTSGDYSYNEQFF.